A single sample is the source of the 26 T cell receptor beta chains below, sequenced in a study of blood T cell repertoires in COVID-19. The data were produced by immunoSEQ multiplex PCR, yet TCRdb's version contains in-frame clones alone and is incomplete. The table has about 210,000 clones, around 80% seen once. Sequenced: peripheral blood. The receptors shown here come from a woman in her forties or fifties with acute or convalescent COVID-19.

The rearrangement joins TRBV19 to TRBJ2-7; 10 nucleotides match TRBD2. The V gene's germline CDR1 is LNHDA and CDR2 SQIVND (reference sequence). Trimming took 4 bases from V and 10 from J; bases not matched to a gene: 19. The CDR3 is 17 amino acids. CDR3 nucleotide sequence: TGTGCCAGTAGTACTTTATCCGGGACTAGCGCCTTCGGGGGACAGTACTTC. Translating gives CASSTLSGTSAFGGQYF.

This chain uses TRBV12-5 with TRBJ2-1; TRBD2 matches at 13 bases. With 7 bases clipped from V and 7 bases from J, the junction kept 4 bases outside the gene matches. The CDR3 runs to 14 residues. Germline V lookup: CDR1 LGHNT, CDR2 FRNRAP. The CDR3: CASAGLAGANEQFF. In nucleotides, the CDR3 is TGTGCTAGTGCCGGACTAGCGGGAGCTAATGAGCAGTTCTTC.

This chain uses TRBV28 with TRBJ1-1; TRBD1 is a possible D gene (5 bases). V was trimmed by 5 bases and J by 6 bases, leaving 19 bases between them. The V gene's germline CDR1 is MDHEN and CDR2 SYDVKM. CDR3 length: 15 amino acids. CDR3 amino acids: CASSGGLGRKAEAFF. The DNA for the CDR3 is TGTGCCAGCAGTGGGGGACTGGGTAGAAAGGCTGAAGCTTTCTTT.

The chain carries TRBV20-1 and TRBJ1-3; D ambiguous. The J call may be faulty, since TRBJ2-3 better matches the DNA end. Germline V gene data show CDR1 as DFQATT and CDR2 as SNEGSKA (reference sequence). This CDR3 spans 8 amino acids. CDR3 amino acids: CSAKWQYF. CDR3 nucleotide sequence: TGCAGTGCTAAATGGCAGTATTTT.

The chain uses TRBV19 and TRBJ2-5; D might be TRBD1 (5 bases). V was trimmed by 2 bases and J by 7 bases, leaving 11 bases between them. The CDR3 length is 13 residues. The germline gives CDR1 LNHDA, CDR2 SQIVND (reference sequence). The CDR3 bases are TGTGCCAGTAGTATACAAGGGGAAGGGACCCAGTACTTC. Its translation is CASSIQGEGTQYF. Complete variable domain (other parts from reference TRBV19 and TRBJ2-5): DGGITQSPKYLFRKEGQNVTLSCEQNLNHDAMYWYRQDPGQGLRLIYYSQIVNDFQKGDIAEGYSVSREKKESFPLTVTSAQKNPTAFYLCASSIQGEGTQYFGPGTRLLVL.

The V and J genes are TRBV12-3 or TRBV12-4 and TRBJ1-4; the match to TRBD1 covers 9 bases. This CDR3 region has 13 residues. Losses at the gene ends were 10 bases for V and 4 bases for J; bases not matched to a gene: 4. The CDR3 reads CAIRTGVNEKLFF. CDR3 nucleotide sequence: TGTGCCATCCGGACAGGGGTTAATGAAAAACTGTTTTTT.

CDR3 DNA sequence: TGCGCCAGCAGCTTGGCACAGGGGGCGCCCGGTGAAAAACTGTTTTTT. Amino acids: CASSLAQGAPGEKLFF. V and J are TRBV5-1 and TRBJ1-4, with TRBD1 matching over 9 bases. The CDR3 extends over 16 amino acids. CDR1 is SGHRS, CDR2 YFSETQ, per germline. V shed 0 bases, J shed 7 bases, and the junction held 7 bases outside the gene matches.

This chain connects TRBV10-3 to TRBJ1-1; 8 bases map to TRBD1. CDR3 length: 18 amino acids. J gave up 4 bases and V 3 bases, and 16 bases lay outside the gene matches. CDR1 and CDR2 (germline): ENHRY, SYGVKD. CDR3: CAISDRVNRGFRSTEAFF. The CDR3 bases are TGTGCCATCAGTGATAGAGTGAACAGGGGGTTTAGGAGCACTGAAGCTTTCTTT.

This clone came up a few times. This sequence joins TRBV29-1 and TRBJ2-5; possibly TRBD2 for D (6 bases). This CDR3 has 13 residues. Per germline, CDR1 SQVTM and CDR2 ANQGSEA. The V end lost 5 bases, the J end lost 5 bases, and 15 bases lay between the germline ends. CDR3 region: CSVSREAGETQYF. Here the CDR3 DNA reads TGCAGCGTTTCCAGGGAGGCCGGGGAGACCCAGTACTTC.

The chain uses TRBV10-3 and TRBJ1-5; TRBD1 matches at 7 bases. J gave up 0 bases and V 7 bases, and 15 bases lay outside the gene matches. The CDR3 consists of 18 residues. Germline-derived CDR1 and CDR2 are ENHRY and SYGVKD. CDR3 coding DNA: TGTGCCATCACCCTAGAGATTCGACAGGGAGATAGCAATCAGCCCCAGCATTTT. Translated: CAITLEIRQGDSNQPQHF.

To note about this clone: Other DNA sequences in the sample encode the same CDR3. The CDR3 region has the DNA TGTGCCACCAGTGCGGGCACAGATACGCAGTATTTT. It yields the protein CATSAGTDTQYF. The V gene is TRBV24-1, the J gene TRBJ2-3; D uncertain. CDR3 length: 12 amino acids. The V and J ends lost 5 bases and 1 base respectively, with 3 bases between them. CDR1 and CDR2 from the germline V gene are KGHDR and SFDVKD.

V and J are TRBV5-4 and TRBJ2-7; possible D gene TRBD2, 5 bases. V lost 3 bases and J 3 bases, leaving 16 bases between the germline ends. Germline assignment: CDR1 SGHNT and CDR2 YYREEE (reference sequence). This CDR3 spans 15 amino acids. Here the CDR3 DNA reads TGTGCCAGCAGCTGGGAGACTGGGAGTGGCTACGAGCAGTACTTC. Its translation: CASSWETGSGYEQYF.

The chain is built from TRBV25-1 and TRBJ1-4; D gene unclear. Germline CDR1 MGHDK, CDR2 SYGVNS. Trimming left V 5 bases short and J 2 bases short, with 12 bases between. The length of the CDR3 is 15 residues. CDR3 protein: CASSSERGTNEKLFF. CDR3 bases: TGTGCCAGCAGTTCGGAACGAGGGACTAATGAAAAACTGTTTTTT.

This clone was observed a handful of times. V and J are TRBV20-1 and TRBJ2-1; maybe TRBD1 (6 bases). Between the trimmed V and J ends, which lost 5 bases and 7 bases, there was a span of 9 bases. The CDR3 totals 11 residues. Germline V gene data show CDR1 as DFQATT and CDR2 as SNEGSKA (reference sequence). CDR3 protein: CSADQGNEQFF. The CDR3 DNA reads TGCAGTGCTGACCAGGGGAATGAGCAGTTCTTC.

This sequence joins TRBV3-1 (or the pseudogene TRBV3-2) and TRBJ2-1, with D unclear. Trimming left V 3 bases short and J 10 bases short, with 7 bases between. This CDR3 has 11 amino acids. Germline-derived CDR1 and CDR2 are LGHDT and YNNKEL (reference sequence). CDR3 loop: CASSQEKEQFF. The CDR3 DNA is TGTGCCAGCAGCCAGGAGAAAGAGCAGTTCTTC.

The chain has TRBV11-3 and TRBJ2-2; 7 nucleotides line up with TRBD1. The V and J ends lost 5 bases and 4 bases, in that order; junction bases with no gene match: 4. Looked up from germline, CDR1 is SGHNT and CDR2 is YENEEA. The CDR3 runs 14 residues. The CDR3 nucleotides are TGTGCCAGCAGCCAAGGGACAGCCACCGGGGAGCTGTTTTTT. Protein product: CASSQGTATGELFF.

V and J are TRBV6-5 and TRBJ2-1, with 7 bases matching TRBD1. The germline CDR1 and CDR2 sequences are MNHEY and SVGAGI. The junction had 5 bases not matched to a gene; V was cut back by 10 bases and J by 5 bases. The CDR3 contains 12 residues. CDR3: CATRDSHNEQFF. DNA for the CDR3: TGTGCCACACGGGACAGCCACAATGAGCAGTTCTTC.

This clone appeared once. The chain links TRBV28 to TRBJ1-2; D uncertain. CDR3 size: 15 residues. Germline CDR1 and CDR2: MDHEN and SYDVKM. V lost 8 bases and J lost 1, with 17 bases in between. As DNA, the CDR3 is TGTGCCAGCGTCCTCTGGAGTCGGGGTAACTATGGCTACACCTTC. Its protein product is CASVLWSRGNYGYTF.

This rearrangement joins TRBV30 to TRBJ2-5; TRBD2 matches 7 bases. Germline-derived CDR1 and CDR2 are GTSNPN and SVGIG (reference sequence). After removal of 1 base from V and 13 bases from J, the junction contained 18 bases not matched to a gene. This CDR3 is built from 15 residues. The CDR3 protein is CAWSGTRVTDPPPYF. The CDR3 region has the DNA TGTGCCTGGAGTGGGACTAGGGTAACAGACCCACCCCCGTACTTC.

This clone has just one count. The chain has TRBV5-1 and TRBJ2-3, with D uncertain. The germline CDR1 and CDR2 sequences are SGHRS and YFSETQ. The CDR3 has 14 residues. Trimming left V 4 bases short and J 8 bases short, with 17 bases between. In DNA form, the CDR3 reads TGCGCCAGCAGCCCGCGACCCGAAAGCGCTACGCAGTATTTT. Protein: CASSPRPESATQYF.

This clone was observed a single time. CDR3 coding DNA: TGCAGTGCTAGTAGACTCTACAATAGCCCCTACGAGCAGTACTTC. It yields the protein CSASRLYNSPYEQYF. V and J are TRBV20-1 and TRBJ2-7; D unresolved. CDR3 length: 15 amino acids. Trimming left V 3 bases short and J 2 bases short, with 17 bases between. Germline-derived CDR1 and CDR2 are DFQATT and SNEGSKA (reference sequence).

The chain carries TRBV9 and TRBJ1-1; 7 bases map to TRBD1. J lost 12 bases, V lost 0 bases, and 8 bases had no gene match. The CDR3 is 13 amino acids. Germline V lookup: CDR1 SGDLS, CDR2 YYNGEE. CDR3 protein: CASSVELRGRTFF. DNA for the CDR3: TGTGCCAGCAGCGTAGAGTTAAGGGGGCGAACTTTCTTT. The entire variable domain, with the rest obtained from reference TRBV9 and TRBJ1-1, is as follows: DSGVTQTPKHLITATGQRVTLRCSPRSGDLSVYWYQQSLDQGLQFLIQYYNGEERAKGNILERFSAQQFPDLHSELNLSSLELGDSALYFCASSVELRGRTFFGQGTRLTVV.

This clone was seen just once. The rearrangement uses TRBV10-3 and TRBJ2-7; D is possibly TRBD1 (5 bases). CDR3 length: 14 residues. Trimming pared 5 bases from V and 5 bases from J, leaving 16 bases between. Germline V lookup: CDR1 ENHRY, CDR2 SYGVKD. CDR3 sequence (DNA): TGTGCCATCAGTCCAATGCAGGGTACGCACGAGCAGTACTTC. Residues: CAISPMQGTHEQYF.

The V gene is TRBV28, the J gene TRBJ2-2; possible D gene TRBD1, 5 bases. V was shortened by 5 bases and J by 3 bases, with 13 bases between the two germline ends. CDR1 is MDHEN, CDR2 SYDVKM, per germline. This CDR3 spans 15 amino acids. The CDR3: CASSRQIGDTGELFF. The CDR3, as DNA: TGTGCCAGCAGTAGACAGATTGGGGACACCGGGGAGCTGTTTTTT.

The chain has TRBV5-6 and TRBJ1-2; weak D call: TRBD1 (5 bases). The CDR3 is made up of 13 amino acids. Trimming cost V 0 bases and J 6 bases, with 9 bases left between them. Germline V gives CDR1 SGHDT, CDR2 YYEEEE. This chain's CDR3 is CASSLVGGDGYTF. DNA for the CDR3: TGTGCCAGCAGCTTGGTGGGAGGGGATGGCTACACCTTC.

A single count supports this clone. V gene TRBV25-1 combines with J gene TRBJ1-5; TRBD1 is a possible D gene (6 bases). Germline-derived CDR1 and CDR2 are MGHDK and SYGVNS. The CDR3 has 15 amino acids. V lost 3 bases and J lost 0, with 9 bases in between. The CDR3: CASSEGQYSNQPQHF. The CDR3 nucleotides are TGTGCCAGCAGTGAGGGACAATATAGCAATCAGCCCCAGCATTTT.